The 16 T cell receptor beta chains reported below all come from one sample, sequenced in a study of blood T cell repertoires in COVID-19. Sequencing was performed with immunoSEQ multiplex PCR; in TCRdb, only in-frame clones are kept and a portion is missing. The sample has about 430,000 clones, roughly 84% seen once; the top ten hold approximately 1.5%. Sequences were obtained from PBMCs or T cells enriched from blood (not recorded which). These receptors all come from a woman younger than 35 who had been exposed to COVID-19.

This chain connects TRBV7-9 to TRBJ2-7; TRBD1 is a possible D gene (6 bases). The CDR3 runs to 14 residues. From germline, CDR1 is SEHNR and CDR2 FQNEAQ (reference sequence). V was trimmed by 5 bases and J by 6 bases, leaving 17 bases between them. CDR3 residues: CASSEDSRVSEQYF. In DNA form, the CDR3 reads TGTGCCAGCAGCGAGGACAGCCGAGTCTCCGAGCAGTACTTC.

This clone showed up just once. This chain uses TRBV19 with TRBJ1-3; 8 nucleotides line up with TRBD1. CDR1 is LNHDA, CDR2 SQIVND, per germline (reference sequence). The CDR3 spans 14 residues. With 8 bases clipped from V and 2 bases from J, the junction kept 5 bases outside the gene matches. CDR3 in amino acids: CASSTGVPGNTIYF. CDR3 DNA: TGTGCCAGTTCGACAGGGGTACCTGGAAACACCATATATTTT.

V gene TRBV2 combines with J gene TRBJ1-4, with a weak D call TRBD1 (6 bases). Germline assignment: CDR1 SNHLY and CDR2 FYNNEI. This CDR3 region has 13 residues. Trimming removed 5 bases at V and 8 bases at J, with 12 bases between. The CDR3 sequence is CASSRTGNEKLFF. CDR3 nucleotide sequence: TGTGCCAGCAGTCGTACAGGGAACGAAAAACTGTTTTTT.

The chain couples TRBV18 to TRBJ1-6, with 7 bases identical to TRBD1. The CDR3 covers 16 residues. The V segment lost 6 bases and the J segment 4 bases; nucleotides outside the gene matches: 9. Germline assignment: CDR1 KGHSH and CDR2 LQKENI. This CDR3 is CASSLIPGQYNSPLHF. CDR3 DNA sequence: TGTGCCAGCTCCCTTATACCGGGACAGTATAATTCACCCCTCCACTTT.

The V and J genes are TRBV5-6 and TRBJ1-1, with TRBD1 identical over 10 bases. The CDR3 length is 16 residues. From germline, CDR1 is SGHDT and CDR2 YYEEEE. V gave up 1 base and J gave up 3 bases; unmatched junction bases: 6. DNA of the CDR3: TGTGCCAGCAGCTTGCGACAGGGGGCGCGGGACACTGAAGCTTTCTTT. Protein: CASSLRQGARDTEAFF.

V usage is TRBV28 and J usage is TRBJ1-2; unclear D gene. The V end lost 2 bases, the J end lost 5 bases, and 15 bases lay between the germline ends. The germline V gene encodes CDR1 MDHEN and CDR2 SYDVKM. The CDR3 is made up of 15 amino acids. The CDR3 reads CASSLSHGNTYGYTF. The CDR3, as DNA: TGTGCCAGCAGTTTAAGTCACGGGAATACGTATGGCTACACCTTC.

This sequence joins TRBV19 and TRBJ2-7; 13 bases fit TRBD2. The CDR3 runs 16 residues. Germline CDR1 LNHDA, CDR2 SQIVND (reference sequence). With V trimmed by 5 bases and J by 1 base, 5 bases remained unmatched. CDR3 sequence (DNA): TGTGCCAGTAGTTCCGGGACTAGCGGGAAGTCCTACGAGCAGTACTTC. Its translation is CASSSGTSGKSYEQYF.

The chain carries TRBV5-5 and TRBJ2-7, with TRBD1 as a possible D gene (6 bases). Germline CDR1 SGHKS, CDR2 YYEKEE (reference sequence). The CDR3 sequence is 14 residues long. The ends were cut back, 5 bases at V and 0 bases at J, with 12 bases in the middle. CDR3 nucleotide sequence: TGTGCCAGCAGTTCGACAGGCACCTCCTACGAGCAGTACTTC. It translates to CASSSTGTSYEQYF.

The rearrangement links TRBV19 to TRBJ1-4, with TRBD1 identical over 9 bases. Germline V gene sequence: CDR1 LNHDA, CDR2 SQIVND (reference sequence). J gave up 6 bases and V 7 bases, and 9 bases lay outside the gene matches. This CDR3 region has 15 residues. The DNA of the CDR3 is TGTGCCAGTAAACAATCCGGGACAGGGCATGAAAAACTGTTTTTT. It translates to CASKQSGTGHEKLFF. Based on the CDR3 plus reference TRBV19 and TRBJ1-4, the full variable domain is DGGITQSPKYLFRKEGQNVTLSCEQNLNHDAMYWYRQDPGQGLRLIYYSQIVNDFQKGDIAEGYSVSREKKESFPLTVTSAQKNPTAFYLCASKQSGTGHEKLFFGSGTQLSVL.

The chain combines TRBV4-2 with TRBJ1-1, with 7 bases that match TRBD1. The germline gives CDR1 LGHNA, CDR2 YNFKEQ. This CDR3 spans 16 amino acids. Trimming at V came to 1 base and at J to 1 base, leaving 6 bases not matched to a gene. CDR3 coding DNA: TGTGCCAGCAGCCAAGCGACAGGGCCTTCGAACACTGAAGCTTTCTTT. Protein product: CASSQATGPSNTEAFF.

The chain couples TRBV12-3 or TRBV12-4 to TRBJ2-7; 8 bases line up with TRBD1. Trimming at V came to 6 bases and at J to 4 bases, leaving 5 bases not matched to a gene. The CDR3 length is 13 residues. The CDR3 nucleotides are TGTGCCAGCAGCCCGGACAGGGCTTACGAGCAGTACTTC. Its protein is CASSPDRAYEQYF.

The chain combines TRBV29-1 with TRBJ2-7, with TRBD1 matching over 8 bases. Germline CDR1 is SQVTM and CDR2 is ANQGSEA. This CDR3 comprises 15 residues. V lost 1 base, J lost 2 bases, and 7 bases stayed unmatched. Here the CDR3 DNA reads TGCAGCGTTGAAGTTGGGGACAGGAGCCCCTACGAGCAGTACTTC. Its protein product is CSVEVGDRSPYEQYF.

This chain links TRBV6-1 with TRBJ2-3, with a possible D match to TRBD2 (7 bases). V lost 0 bases and J 5 bases, leaving 24 bases between the germline ends. Germline lookup yields CDR1 MNHNS and CDR2 SASEGT. The CDR3 spans 19 residues. CDR3 sequence reads: CASSEALFFSGGAGDTQYF. CDR3 bases: TGTGCCAGCAGTGAAGCGCTATTTTTCAGTGGGGGGGCGGGAGATACGCAGTATTTT.

Details on this clone: The sample holds other DNA sequences that translate to the same CDR3. The chain links TRBV27 to TRBJ2-3; 8 nucleotides align to TRBD2. The CDR3 is 16 amino acids. The germline gives CDR1 MNHEY, CDR2 SMNVEV (reference sequence). With 3 bases clipped from V and 0 bases from J, the junction kept 5 bases outside the gene matches. The CDR3 protein is CASSFSASGSTDTQYF. CDR3 sequence (DNA): TGTGCCAGCAGTTTTTCAGCTAGCGGGAGCACAGATACGCAGTATTTT.

The CDR3 region is CSAGQYNEQFF. The CDR3 DNA is TGCAGTGCCGGACAGTACAATGAGCAGTTCTTC. This chain links TRBV20-1 with TRBJ2-1; D possibly corresponds to TRBD1 (6 bases). The CDR3 loop spans 11 amino acids. CDR1 is DFQATT, CDR2 SNEGSKA, per germline (reference sequence). The germline V and J ends were trimmed by 6 bases and 4 bases, with 7 bases remaining between them.

The chain carries TRBV3-1 (or the pseudogene TRBV3-2) and TRBJ1-2; tentatively, D is TRBD1 (6 bases). V shed 3 bases and J shed 5 bases, with 10 bases lying between them. This CDR3 is 13 amino acids long. CDR1 is LGHDT and CDR2 is YNNKEL in the germline V gene (reference sequence). The CDR3 bases are TGTGCCAGCAGCCACGGGGGGCCTTATGGCTACACCTTC. Amino acids: CASSHGGPYGYTF.